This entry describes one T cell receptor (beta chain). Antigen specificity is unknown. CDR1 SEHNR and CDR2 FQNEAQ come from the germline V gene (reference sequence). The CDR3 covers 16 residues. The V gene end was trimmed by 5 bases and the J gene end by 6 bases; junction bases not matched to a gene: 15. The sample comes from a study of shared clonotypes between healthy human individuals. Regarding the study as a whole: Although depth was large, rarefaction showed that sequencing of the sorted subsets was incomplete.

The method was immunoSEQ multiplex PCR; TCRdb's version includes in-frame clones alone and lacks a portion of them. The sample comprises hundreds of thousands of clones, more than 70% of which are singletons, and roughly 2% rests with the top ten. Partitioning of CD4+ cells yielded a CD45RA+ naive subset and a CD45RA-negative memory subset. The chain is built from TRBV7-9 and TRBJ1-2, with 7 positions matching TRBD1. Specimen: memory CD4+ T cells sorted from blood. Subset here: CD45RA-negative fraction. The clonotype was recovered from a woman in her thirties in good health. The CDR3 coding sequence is TGTGCCAGCAGCAGGGGACAGAGTGGGGGCCGCCATGGCTACACCTTC. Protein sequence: CASSRGQSGGRHGYTF.